The 5 T cell receptor beta chains below come from one sample, sequenced in a study of CD4+ T cells in melanoma. The repertoire was sequenced with immunoSEQ multiplex PCR; TCRdb's copy has only in-frame clones and lacks some. The sample holds about 11,000 clones, 55% to 75% seen once. The sample was cells from a culture (not recorded whether cultured in vitro). The receptors originated from a human donor with melanoma.

CDR3: CASSFRDRENNEQFF. CDR3 in DNA: TGTGCCAGCAGCTTTCGGGACAGAGAGAACAATGAGCAGTTCTTC. J is TRBJ2-1 and V is TRBV9, with TRBD1 identical over 7 bases. Per germline, CDR1 SGDLS and CDR2 YYNGEE. The CDR3 sequence is 15 residues long. V lost 4 bases, J lost 5 bases, and 9 bases stayed unmatched. The entire variable domain, with the rest obtained from reference TRBV9 and TRBJ2-1, is as follows: DSGVTQTPKHLITATGQRVTLRCSPRSGDLSVYWYQQSLDQGLQFLIQYYNGEERAKGNILERFSAQQFPDLHSELNLSSLELGDSALYFCASSFRDRENNEQFFGPGTRLTVL.

By its share, this clone is medium-sized (0.01 to 0.1%). The V gene is TRBV6-5, the J gene TRBJ2-1; no firm D call. Per germline, CDR1 MNHEY and CDR2 SVGAGI. Trimming removed 2 bases from V and 0 bases from J, with 5 bases in between. This CDR3 is built from 14 residues. The CDR3 spells CASSYSLSYNEQFF. The CDR3, as DNA: TGTGCCAGCAGTTACAGCCTCTCCTACAATGAGCAGTTCTTC.

V and J are TRBV11-2 and TRBJ2-1, with D maybe TRBD2 (6 bases). Trimming removed 5 bases at V and 0 bases at J, with 14 bases between. Germline loops: CDR1 SGHAT, CDR2 FQNNGV. CDR3 length equals 16 residues. The CDR3 DNA reads as TGTGCCAGCAGCCCCAGGGACTCGAGCTCCTACAATGAGCAGTTCTTC. Residues: CASSPRDSSSYNEQFF. The full variable domain, with the rest looked up from reference TRBV11-2 and TRBJ2-1, is EAGVAQSPRYKIIEKRQSVAFWCNPISGHATLYWYQQILGQGPKLLIQFQNNGVVDDSQLPKDRFSAERLKGVDSTLKIQPAKLEDSAVYLCASSPRDSSSYNEQFFGPGTRLTVL.

There are a few counts of this clone. The J gene is TRBJ2-7, the V gene TRBV7-2; 9 bases are a match to TRBD1. The CDR3 is 14 amino acids. Germline V gene sequence: CDR1 SGHTA, CDR2 FQGNSA. V gave up 4 bases and J gave up 4 bases; unmatched junction bases: 5. CDR3 protein: CASSSDRGRYEQYF. CDR3 nucleotide sequence: TGTGCCAGCAGCTCGGACAGGGGAAGATACGAGCAGTACTTC.

The chain links TRBV6-5 to TRBJ2-5; D call uncertain. Trimming pared 6 bases from V and 7 bases from J, leaving 21 bases between. The length of the CDR3 is 15 residues. Germline V gives CDR1 MNHEY, CDR2 SVGAGI. The CDR3 DNA sequence: TGTGCCAGCAGAAACGACATTACGGGTATTGGGACCCAGTACTTC. Its translation: CASRNDITGIGTQYF.